The 24 T cell receptor beta chains below all came from one sample that was sequenced in a study of neurological immune-mediated disorders. As for time point: technical triplicate 2. TCRdb reanalysed the 5' RACE reads using MiXCR and keeps one entry per CDR3 protein. The table shows about 59,000 distinct CDR3 sequences, with under 30% occurring only once. Sequencing used PBMCs. These receptors came from a man aged 60 to 69 with HTLV-1-associated myelopathy (HAM/TSP).

Many counts were recorded for this clonotype. The rearrangement joins TRBV10-2 to TRBJ2-7; 14 bases map to TRBD2. This CDR3 region has 18 residues. Germline values: CDR1 WSHSY, CDR2 SAAADI. The V and J ends lost 2 bases and 0 bases, in that order; junction bases with no gene match: 6. The CDR3 region has the DNA TGCGCCAGCAGTGAGGGGGGACTAGCGGGAGTCCCCTCCTACGAGCAGTACTTC. This sequence encodes CASSEGGLAGVPSYEQYF.

The chain couples TRBV20-1 to TRBJ2-7, with D possibly TRBD2 on 7 matching bases. CDR1 and CDR2 (germline): DFQATT, SNEGSKA (reference sequence). CDR3 length equals 16 residues. The V gene lost 3 bases and the J gene lost 3 bases, with 21 bases spanning the gap. CDR3 sequence (DNA): TGCAGTGCTAGTGTTGGATCGGGGGGCCTGGGCTACGAGCAGTACTTC. Amino acids: CSASVGSGGLGYEQYF.

By share, this clonotype ranks as medium-sized. The V gene is TRBV7-9, the J gene TRBJ2-7; 7 nucleotides line up with TRBD1. The CDR3 sequence is 13 residues long. Germline CDR1 is SEHNR and CDR2 is FQNEAQ (reference sequence). After removal of 5 bases from V and 6 bases from J, the junction contained 7 bases not matched to a gene. The CDR3 region is CASSTTGQSEQYF. The CDR3 DNA follows: TGTGCCAGCAGCACGACAGGGCAGAGCGAGCAGTACTTC.

The chain employs TRBV12-5 and TRBJ1-2; perhaps TRBD1 as D (5 bases). This CDR3 region has 17 residues. V dropped 7 bases and J dropped 2 bases, with 23 bases sitting between them. Germline CDR1 and CDR2: LGHNT and FRNRAP. In nucleotides, the CDR3 is TGTGCTAGTGCGGGGAGGGGATCTGACTTGGACAACTATGGCTACACCTTC. Its translation: CASAGRGSDLDNYGYTF.

This clonotype was recorded at least ten times. The chain uses TRBV27 and TRBJ1-2; maybe TRBD1 (6 bases). Germline loops: CDR1 MNHEY, CDR2 SMNVEV (reference sequence). The CDR3 is made up of 14 amino acids. Trimming left V 3 bases short and J 7 bases short, with 15 bases between. CDR3: CASSFLGGRSGYTF. Written as DNA, the CDR3 is TGTGCCAGCAGTTTCCTAGGGGGGCGGAGTGGCTACACCTTC.

The rearrangement links TRBV19 to TRBJ1-5; TRBD1 is a possible D gene (5 bases). The CDR3 contains 16 residues. With 10 bases removed from V and 0 bases from J, the gap between germline ends came to 19 bases. Germline CDR1 is LNHDA and CDR2 is SQIVND (reference sequence). The CDR3 sequence is CATADGGGPSNQPQHF. CDR3 in DNA: TGTGCCACCGCGGATGGTGGGGGACCTAGCAATCAGCCCCAGCATTTT.

This clonotype was counted only a few times. This chain connects TRBV7-8 to TRBJ2-3, with 9 bases aligning to TRBD2. Germline V gives CDR1 SGHVS, CDR2 FQNEAQ. This CDR3 region has 18 residues. Trimming at V came to 0 bases and at J to 6 bases, leaving 13 bases not matched to a gene. The CDR3 spells CASSLAKTSGNFLDTQYF. Here the CDR3 DNA reads TGTGCCAGCAGCTTAGCGAAGACTAGCGGTAATTTCCTTGATACGCAGTATTTT.

The table lists this clonotype with a few counts. The chain combines TRBV27 with TRBJ2-2, with 7 positions matching TRBD1. Germline assignment: CDR1 MNHEY and CDR2 SMNVEV (reference sequence). The CDR3 runs to 15 residues. J was trimmed by 5 bases and V by 5 bases; bases with no gene match: 8. CDR3 DNA sequence: TGTGCCAGCAGTCCCGGGGACAGAGGAACCGGGGAGCTGTTTTTT. Amino acid sequence: CASSPGDRGTGELFF.

This clonotype came up many times. The chain uses TRBV5-1 and TRBJ1-4; D ambiguous. This CDR3 spans 17 amino acids. The V end was cut by 3 bases, the J end by 0 bases, with 15 bases between. Germline V gene sequence: CDR1 SGHRS, CDR2 YFSETQ. CDR3 nucleotides: TGCGCCAGCAGCTGGTCGGCCCGGGCGGCAACTAATGAAAAACTGTTTTTT. Encoded protein: CASSWSARAATNEKLFF.

In the case of this clonotype: A much larger clonotype is one base distant, so this may be a read error. The CDR3 here is CASRDRNEQFF. Here the CDR3 DNA reads TGTGCCAGCAGGGATAGGAATGAGCAGTTCTTC. This sequence joins TRBV25-1 and TRBJ2-1; D ambiguous. Germline CDR1 reads MGHDK; CDR2 reads SYGVNS. Trimming shortened V by 6 bases and J by 7 bases, and 7 bases separated the two germline ends. The CDR3 contains 11 residues.

The sample holds many counts of this clonotype. The gene calls are TRBV6-5 and TRBJ2-7, with D perhaps matching TRBD1 or TRBD2 (5 bases each). The germline CDR1 and CDR2 sequences are MNHEY and SVGAGI. Trimming stripped 0 bases from V and 3 bases from J, with 6 bases between. The CDR3 extends over 13 amino acids. CDR3: CASSYSRGYEQYF. As DNA, the CDR3 is TGTGCCAGCAGTTACTCGAGGGGCTACGAGCAGTACTTC.

The chain carries TRBV5-1 and TRBJ2-7; a possible D gene is TRBD1 (6 bases). V lost 1 base to trimming and J lost 2 bases, with 10 bases between them. The CDR3 length is 14 residues. The germline V gene encodes CDR1 SGHRS and CDR2 YFSETQ. The CDR3 spells CASSLFDRPYEQYF. In nucleotides, the CDR3 is TGCGCCAGCAGCTTGTTCGACAGGCCCTACGAGCAGTACTTC.

This clonotype was picked up many times. V is TRBV5-1 and J is TRBJ2-7, with 14 bases lining up with TRBD2. Germline loops: CDR1 SGHRS, CDR2 YFSETQ. The V segment lost 4 bases and the J segment 7 bases; nucleotides outside the gene matches: 10. This CDR3 is built from 16 residues. In DNA, the CDR3 is TGCGCCAGCAGCACCGGACTAGCGGGAGGTACGCGGGAGCAGTACTTC. It yields the protein CASSTGLAGGTREQYF.

This clonotype has at least ten counts. The chain has TRBV10-2 and TRBJ2-3; D tentatively fits TRBD1 or TRBD2 (5 bases each). V lost 5 bases and J 6 bases, leaving 12 bases between the germline ends. This CDR3 region has 13 residues. The germline V gene has CDR1 WSHSY and CDR2 SAAADI. The CDR3, as DNA: TGCGCCAGCAGTCCGGGACCGCCGGATACGCAGTATTTT. Its protein product is CASSPGPPDTQYF.

This clonotype showed up many times. V gene TRBV10-3 combines with J gene TRBJ2-2; TRBD1 agrees at 7 bases. The CDR3 totals 15 residues. CDR1 is ENHRY, CDR2 SYGVKD, per germline. The V gene end was trimmed by 6 bases and the J gene end by 5 bases; junction bases not matched to a gene: 9. The CDR3 is CAIRATGTETGELFF. The CDR3, as DNA: TGTGCCATCAGGGCCACCGGGACAGAAACCGGGGAGCTGTTTTTT.

At least ten counts were recorded for this clonotype. V gene TRBV20-1 combines with J gene TRBJ2-5; no clear D gene. V lost 0 bases, J lost 5 bases, and 16 bases lay in between. Per the germline V gene, CDR1 is DFQATT and CDR2 is SNEGSKA (reference sequence). The CDR3 is 15 residues long. CDR3 sequence (DNA): TGCAGTGCTAGAGAACAGTATAATTTTCGCGAGACCCAGTACTTC. Translating gives CSAREQYNFRETQYF.

This clonotype was observed at least ten times. V and J are TRBV7-8 and TRBJ1-3; D is unclear. The V gene lost 1 base and the J gene lost 4 bases, with 2 bases spanning the gap. Per germline, CDR1 SGHVS and CDR2 FQNEAQ. This CDR3 has 12 amino acids. In DNA form, the CDR3 reads TGTGCCAGCAGCTTAGAAGGAAACACCATATATTTT. Translated: CASSLEGNTIYF.

The chain is built from TRBV4-1 and TRBJ2-5; 9 nucleotides agree with TRBD1. Germline V gene lookup returns CDR1 MGHRA and CDR2 YSYEKL. The V gene end was trimmed by 1 base and the J gene end by 4 bases; junction bases not matched to a gene: 4. This CDR3 has 15 amino acids. This CDR3 reads CASSQVGQGGETQYF. The CDR3 DNA reads as TGCGCCAGCAGCCAAGTGGGACAGGGCGGAGAGACCCAGTACTTC.

In this sample, this clonotype turned up a few times. The CDR3 spells CASSLVAADNTEAFF. The CDR3, as DNA: TGTGCCAGCAGCTTAGTTGCAGCCGACAACACTGAAGCTTTCTTT. The chain has TRBV7-8 and TRBJ1-1; D remains unclear. V was clipped by 1 base and J by 2 bases, with 11 bases between them. This CDR3 has 15 residues. In germline, CDR1 is SGHVS, CDR2 FQNEAQ.

This chain joins TRBV28 and TRBJ2-3, with 10 bases matching TRBD2. Germline CDR1 and CDR2: MDHEN and SYDVKM. The CDR3 loop spans 16 amino acids. The junction had 7 bases not matched to a gene; V was cut back by 2 bases and J by 5 bases. CDR3 in amino acids: CASSLVSGRGKDTQYF. CDR3 nucleotide sequence: TGTGCCAGCAGTTTAGTGAGCGGGAGGGGAAAAGATACGCAGTATTTT.

The gene calls are TRBV20-1 and TRBJ2-3, with TRBD2 matching over 7 bases. J lost 4 bases, V lost 4 bases, and 20 bases had no gene match. Germline loops: CDR1 DFQATT, CDR2 SNEGSKA (reference sequence). The CDR3 loop spans 18 amino acids. The CDR3 DNA sequence: TGCAGTGCTACGGGACTGGAGGGAGGGCCGGGGTGGGCAGATACGCAGTATTTT. It translates to CSATGLEGGPGWADTQYF.

The chain is built from TRBV12-3 or TRBV12-4 and TRBJ2-5; D is perhaps TRBD2 (6 bases). Trimming took off 3 bases at V and 4 bases at J, with 12 bases between the two ends. CDR3 length: 14 residues. For the CDR3, the DNA is TGTGCCAGCAGTTTGGTCGGGGGAAGAGAGACCCAGTACTTC. The encoded protein is CASSLVGGRETQYF.

V gene TRBV5-1 combines with J gene TRBJ2-1, with 10 bases matching TRBD2. The junction had 7 bases not matched to a gene; V was cut back by 0 bases and J by 7 bases. The CDR3 consists of 16 residues. Germline CDR1 and CDR2: SGHRS and YFSETQ. CDR3 DNA: TGCGCCAGCAGCTTGGATGCTAGCGGGAGTAGTAATGAGCAGTTCTTC. It is translated as CASSLDASGSSNEQFF.

This clonotype has at least ten counts. The chain joins TRBV7-9 to TRBJ2-7, with D perhaps matching TRBD1 (5 bases). CDR1 is SEHNR, CDR2 FQNEAQ, per germline (reference sequence). V lost 6 bases and J 0 bases, leaving 6 bases between the germline ends. The CDR3 has 12 amino acids. CDR3 sequence reads: CASRQDSYEQYF. DNA for the CDR3: TGTGCCAGCAGACAGGACTCCTACGAGCAGTACTTC.